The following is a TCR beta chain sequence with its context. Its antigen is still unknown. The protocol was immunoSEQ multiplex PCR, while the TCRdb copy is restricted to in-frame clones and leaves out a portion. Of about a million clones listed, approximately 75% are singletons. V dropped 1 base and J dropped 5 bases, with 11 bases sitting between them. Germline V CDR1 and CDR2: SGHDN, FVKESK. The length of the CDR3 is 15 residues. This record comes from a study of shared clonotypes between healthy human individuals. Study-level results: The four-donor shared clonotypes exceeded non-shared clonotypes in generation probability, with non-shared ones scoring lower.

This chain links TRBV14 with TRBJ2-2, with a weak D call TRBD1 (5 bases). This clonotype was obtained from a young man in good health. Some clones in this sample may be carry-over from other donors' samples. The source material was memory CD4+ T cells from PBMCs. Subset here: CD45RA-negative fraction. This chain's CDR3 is CASSQVREITGELFF. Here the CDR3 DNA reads TGTGCCAGCAGCCAAGTCAGGGAAATTACCGGGGAGCTGTTTTTT.